Sequencing of this T cell receptor (beta chain) was carried out in a study of shared clonotypes between healthy human individuals. CDR3 size: 13 residues. Per germline, CDR1 SGHVS and CDR2 FNYEAQ. With 5 bases removed from V and 4 bases from J, the gap between germline ends came to 9 bases. Deep-level settings were used for running the assay. The authors loaded roughly 180 ng DNA, 30,000 to 35,000 T cell genomes, into sorted-subset replicate PCRs. Sequencing used immunoSEQ multiplex PCR; TCRdb keeps in-frame clones, though not all of them. Here the sample spans around 700,000 clones, 73% being singletons.

Sequences were obtained from memory CD4+ T cells sorted from blood. Described subset: CD45RA-negative fraction. This clonotype was sampled from a young woman in good health. The J gene is TRBJ2-1, the V gene TRBV7-6; no reliable D call. The CDR3 here is CASSKTAYNEQFF. The DNA for the CDR3 is TGTGCCAGCAGCAAGACTGCTTACAATGAGCAGTTCTTC.